This TCR beta chain was sequenced for a study of tumor-infiltrating lymphocytes in primary liver carcinoma (dated 2017 in TCRdb). Regarding the study in general: Of the five patients (three men and two women, aged 30 to 69 years), four had hepatocellular carcinoma and one had combined HCC and intrahepatic cholangiocarcinoma. Roughly 3.65 to 8 million productive TCRbeta reads were obtained per sample, and no significant difference in read depth was found between tissue types. For each liver tumor, the study sampled five regions along with adjacent normal tissue and blood, and applied TCRbeta repertoire sequencing, expression microarrays and whole-exome sequencing. High reproducibility was observed for the technical replicate repertoires, with mean shared-clone rates approximately 0.92 and correlation coefficients above 0.95. TCRbeta repertoire sequencing covered 35 specimens from 5 patients: 25 tumor regions, 5 adjacent noncancerous liver tissues and 5 peripheral blood samples. The five patients had tumors of stage T1-T3 N0M0, with maximum diameters ranging from about 4 to 11 cm. To link TCRbeta repertoire diversity to the local molecular phenotype, the approximately 23 tumor region samples were profiled with Agilent mRNA microarrays.

Total RNA and DNA were co-extracted from roughly 18-30 mg of bulk tissue with the AllPrep DNA/RNA mini kit, without cell sorting. Surgical resection was performed in China between November 2015 and early 2016 on about 5 patients with histopathologically diagnosed primary liver carcinoma. Chronic HBV infection was present in the patients, and the patients were treatment-naive at sampling. Five spatially separated regions were sampled from each tumor: the superior, inferior, left-lateral and right-lateral poles, plus the tumor centre. Histological examination found more than 75% viable tumor cells in every tumor sample. Pieces of fresh tumor and adjacent tissue were cut in half, with one half kept in RNAlater at -80 degrees C and the other half sent for histology. Via the germline V gene, CDR1 is MDHEN and CDR2 SYDVKM. The CDR3 sequence holds 13 residues, the cysteine and phenylalanine included. Kept here is only the CDR3 DNA, which spans 39 bases and is read in frame from base 1. V is trimmed back by 8 bases and J by 6 bases, and the junction contains 6 bases that no gene match accounts for.

A constant-region primer and ProtoScript II reverse transcriptase were used to reverse-transcribe TCRbeta-specific cDNA from about 530 ng total RNA. Construction of the TCRbeta libraries relied on three nested rounds of multiplex PCR, following a slightly modified ARM-PCR procedure. Each of the first two PCR rounds ran for about 9 cycles and used multiplex TRBV1-TRBV30 forward primers together with a Cbeta reverse primer. A final 25-cycle PCR with Deep VentR polymerase added sample barcodes and Illumina adapters. Before sequencing, amplicons of 200-500 bp were gel-purified using a QIAquick gel extraction kit. TCRbeta amplicons were sequenced on an Illumina HiSeq 2500 with 250-bp paired-end reads. Processing in the source paper ran as follows. To recover full CDR3 sequences, reads were quality-trimmed using Trimmomatic v0.33 and paired reads were then merged using FLASH v1.2.11. V, D and J germline segments were assigned to the rearranged TCRbeta sequences using MiGEC v1.2.1b. Clonotype statistics, along with Shannon-Wiener diversity indices, were calculated using VDJtools v1.0.0. Except for diversity analysis, only the 250 most abundant clonotypes of each sample were used in subsequent analyses to reduce sampling bias. TCRdb reprocessed the public reads (quality trimming at Q25 with fastp, clone calling with MiXCR) and kept in-frame beta chains. Identical CDR3 protein sequences are pooled into one entry, listed with their most common genes and DNA. The V and J calls reflect TCRdb's pipeline rather than the authors' work. The sample records roughly 78,000 distinct CDR3 sequences, about 70% of which are singletons. Together, the top ten hold roughly an eighth of the sample.

This clonotype was detected ten times or more. The antigen it recognizes is unknown. Per-nucleotide qualities are absent, and no much larger clonotype sits a single base away. On the study overall, not on this receptor specifically: Bulk unsorted samples precluded comparing CD4+ and CD8+ T cell repertoires. Because only the TCR beta chain was sequenced and unpaired alpha chains were not captured, true repertoire diversity is likely underestimated. The top 250 clones made up a significantly larger repertoire fraction in tumors than in blood (p = 0.039). Repertoire overlap was found to be higher between tumor regions (mean roughly 36%) than between tumor-adjacent (around 17%) or tumor-blood (14%) pairs, consistent with antigen-driven expansion. Only a few patients were included in the study, and the authors note that the findings should be validated in a larger study. Only roughly 8-25% of top clones appeared in all five regions of a tumor, which suggests that tumor-infiltrating T cells are spatially heterogeneous.

This receptor chain uses TRBV28 and TRBJ1-4; 7 bases in the junction line up with TRBD1. Source material: liver tumor tissue from sampling region 4. The sample's cell subset or site label, decoded: tumor region T4, right-lateral pole. The receptor was derived from a woman aged 55-75 years with primary liver carcinoma and hepatitis B virus infection. At the DNA level, the sequence is TGTGCCAGCGGGACAGCTACTTATGAAAAACTGTTTTTT. Its translation reads: CASGTATYEKLFF.